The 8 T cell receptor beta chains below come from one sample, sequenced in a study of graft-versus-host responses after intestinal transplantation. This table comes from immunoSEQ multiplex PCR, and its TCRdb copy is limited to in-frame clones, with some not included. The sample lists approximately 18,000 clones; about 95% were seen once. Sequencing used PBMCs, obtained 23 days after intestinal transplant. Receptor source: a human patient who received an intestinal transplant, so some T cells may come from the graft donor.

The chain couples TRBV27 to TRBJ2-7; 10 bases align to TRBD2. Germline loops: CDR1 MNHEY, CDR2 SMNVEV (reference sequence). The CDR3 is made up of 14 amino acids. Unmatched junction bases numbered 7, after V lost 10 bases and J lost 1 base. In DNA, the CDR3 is TGTGCCACCTCAGCGGGAGGGGGGTCCTACGAGCAGTACTTC. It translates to CATSAGGGSYEQYF.

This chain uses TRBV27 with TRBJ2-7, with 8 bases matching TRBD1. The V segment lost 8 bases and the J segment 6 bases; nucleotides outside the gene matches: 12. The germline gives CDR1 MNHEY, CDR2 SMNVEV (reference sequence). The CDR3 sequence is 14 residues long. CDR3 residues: CASSPDRGTREQYF. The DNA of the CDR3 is TGTGCCAGCTCCCCCGACAGGGGAACCCGCGAGCAGTACTTC.

CDR3 nucleotide sequence: TGTGCCATGAGTGGGGGGGGGAGGGCCTGGGATACGCAGTATTTT. It yields the protein CAMSGGGRAWDTQYF. The chain employs TRBV6-1 and TRBJ2-3, with 7 bases lining up with TRBD2. Germline assignment: CDR1 MNHNS and CDR2 SASEGT. V lost 10 bases and J lost 6; bases outside the gene matches: 16. The CDR3 runs to 15 residues.

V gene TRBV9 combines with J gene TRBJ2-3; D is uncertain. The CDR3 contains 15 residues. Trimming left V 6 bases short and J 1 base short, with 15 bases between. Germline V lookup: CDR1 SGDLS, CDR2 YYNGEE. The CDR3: CASTLNGAGTDTQYF. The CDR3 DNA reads TGTGCCAGCACCCTCAATGGAGCCGGCACAGATACGCAGTATTTT.

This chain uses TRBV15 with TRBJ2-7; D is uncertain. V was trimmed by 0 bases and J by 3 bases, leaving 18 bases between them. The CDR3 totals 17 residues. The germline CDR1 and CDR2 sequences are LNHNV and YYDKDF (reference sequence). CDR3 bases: TGTGCCACCAGCAGAGAGGGTTCGGCCTGGAGTTACTACGAGCAGTACTTC. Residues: CATSREGSAWSYYEQYF.

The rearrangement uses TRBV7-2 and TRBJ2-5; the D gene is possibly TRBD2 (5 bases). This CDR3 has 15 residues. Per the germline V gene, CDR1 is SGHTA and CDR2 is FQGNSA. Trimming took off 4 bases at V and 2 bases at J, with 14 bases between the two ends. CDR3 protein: CASSSRFGLQETQYF. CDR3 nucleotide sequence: TGTGCCAGCAGCTCCAGATTCGGACTGCAAGAGACCCAGTACTTC.

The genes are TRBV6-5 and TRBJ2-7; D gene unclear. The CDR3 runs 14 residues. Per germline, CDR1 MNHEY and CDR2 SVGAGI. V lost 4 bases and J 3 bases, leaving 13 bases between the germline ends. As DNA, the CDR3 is TGTGCCAGCAGTTCATATACTGGAAACTACGAGCAGTACTTC. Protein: CASSSYTGNYEQYF.

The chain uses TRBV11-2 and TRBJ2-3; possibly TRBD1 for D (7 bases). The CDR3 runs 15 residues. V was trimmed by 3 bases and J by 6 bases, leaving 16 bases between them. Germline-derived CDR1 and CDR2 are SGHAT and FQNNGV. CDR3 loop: CASSLPGGRLDTQYF. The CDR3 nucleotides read TGTGCCAGCAGCTTGCCAGGGGGGCGGCTTGATACGCAGTATTTT.